A single sample gave rise to the 9 T cell receptor beta chains below, sequenced in a study of cytomegalovirus exposure and HLA in healthy donors. In the PCR, 60 Vbeta and 13 Jbeta primers were used. Assay used: immunoSEQ multiplex PCR; TCRdb lists only in-frame clones, some missing. The repertoire has over 120,000 clones, about 81% of them found once; the top ten carry approximately 6.8%. Sequenced material: PBMCs. These receptors originate from a man aged 25-45 years in good health and CMV-seronegative.

A single count supports this clone. The chain is built from TRBV6-5 and TRBJ2-3; no clear D. V dropped 0 bases and J dropped 2 bases, with 6 bases sitting between them. The CDR3 runs 14 residues. Per germline, CDR1 MNHEY and CDR2 SVGAGI. The CDR3 coding sequence is TGTGCCAGCAGTTACTCGTATTTCACAGATACGCAGTATTTT. Its protein is CASSYSYFTDTQYF.

This chain connects TRBV7-9 to TRBJ1-5; D is perhaps TRBD1 (6 bases). Germline lookup yields CDR1 SEHNR and CDR2 FQNEAQ (reference sequence). V dropped 5 bases and J dropped 9 bases, with 14 bases sitting between them. This CDR3 is 13 amino acids long. The CDR3 region has the DNA TGTGCCAGCAGCCGGGGGGCGGGAACGCCCCAGCATTTT. It codes for CASSRGAGTPQHF.

The chain is built from TRBV5-1 and TRBJ2-7; unclear D gene. Germline V gene data show CDR1 as SGHRS and CDR2 as YFSETQ. There are 16 residues in the CDR3. V lost 0 bases, J lost 2 bases, and 15 bases lay in between. The CDR3 loop reads CASSLAPGFTTYEQYF. The CDR3 nucleotides are TGCGCCAGCAGCTTGGCCCCCGGGTTTACTACCTACGAGCAGTACTTC.

The V call is TRBV6-6, the J call TRBJ1-6; TRBD1 is a possible D gene (6 bases). The CDR3 sequence is 12 residues long. The germline V and J ends were trimmed by 7 bases and 17 bases, with 18 bases remaining between them. Germline V gene data show CDR1 as MNHNY and CDR2 as SVGAGI (reference sequence). The CDR3 spells CASTTKGGYFHF. In nucleotides, the CDR3 is TGTGCCAGCACCACTAAGGGGGGGTACTTCCACTTT.

The rearrangement links TRBV25-1 to TRBJ2-1, with TRBD2 identical over 9 bases. This CDR3 comprises 16 residues. Looked up from germline, CDR1 is MGHDK and CDR2 is SYGVNS. The trim removed 1 base at V and 9 bases at J, leaving 10 bases unmatched. The CDR3 DNA sequence: TGTGCCAGCAGTGAATCAGGAGTAGCGGGAGCCGGTGAGCAGTTCTTC. Its translation: CASSESGVAGAGEQFF.

The chain has TRBV19 and TRBJ2-6; perhaps TRBD1 as D (6 bases). Germline V gene sequence: CDR1 LNHDA, CDR2 SQIVND (reference sequence). Trimming left V 5 bases short and J 2 bases short, with 7 bases between. The CDR3 is made up of 14 amino acids. Here the CDR3 DNA reads TGTGCCAGTAGTCCAGGGGCTGGGGCCAACGTCCTGACTTTC. Translating it yields CASSPGAGANVLTF.

This clone was counted once. This chain joins TRBV6-1 and TRBJ1-1; TRBD1 matches 7 bases. Germline CDR1 is MNHNS and CDR2 is SASEGT. CDR3 length: 14 residues. Losses at the gene ends were 6 bases for V and 0 bases for J; bases not matched to a gene: 4. In DNA form, the CDR3 reads TGTGCCAGCAGCGCAACAGGGGTGAACACTGAAGCTTTCTTT. Translated, it gives CASSATGVNTEAFF.

The chain links TRBV29-1 to TRBJ1-1; D is uncertain. Germline CDR1 SQVTM, CDR2 ANQGSEA. This CDR3 comprises 11 residues. The V gene lost 6 bases and the J gene lost 3 bases, with 8 bases spanning the gap. For the CDR3, the DNA is TGCAGCGTAGTCAGATACACTGAAGCTTTCTTT. Its translation: CSVVRYTEAFF.

This chain connects TRBV14 to TRBJ1-2; TRBD1 matches at 8 bases. V lost 3 bases and J lost 5; bases outside the gene matches: 8. Per the germline V gene, CDR1 is SGHDN and CDR2 is FVKESK. The CDR3 is made up of 15 amino acids. In DNA form, the CDR3 reads TGTGCCAGCAGCCAGGCCGGGACAGGAAGGTATGGCTACACCTTC. This translates into CASSQAGTGRYGYTF.